Listed here is a single T cell receptor beta chain. Its antigen is not identified. This sample was taken from a study of identical twins. Study-wide results and caveats: Invariant T cells like MAIT and iNKT could partly confound the zero-insertion analyses.

This CDR3 contains 17 residues. The V end lost 5 bases, the J end lost 0 bases, and 18 bases lay between the germline ends. Germline CDR1 and CDR2: SEHNR and FQNEAQ (reference sequence). TCRdb passed the 5' RACE reads through MiXCR, listing each CDR3 protein once. In the table there are about 530,000 distinct CDR3 sequences, about a fifth of which are singletons. A further study also used this sample, focusing on yellow fever vaccine responses in identical twins.

This receptor was obtained from a woman aged 18-30 years in good health. Sample: CD4+ T cells sorted from blood. V and J are TRBV7-9 and TRBJ2-3, with a possible D match to TRBD1 (5 bases). CDR3 coding DNA: TGTGCCAGCAGCCTGTTGTTGGGGCTACCTAGCACAGATACGCAGTATTTT. This encodes CASSLLLGLPSTDTQYF.